A selection of T cell receptor beta chains follows, all from one sample in a study of control samples from healthy donors and cancer patients. Assay used: immunoSEQ multiplex PCR; TCRdb lists only in-frame clones, some missing. The sample lists 100,000 to 150,000 clones, around 92% occurring once. Sequenced material: PBMCs. Receptors were obtained from an elderly man with head and neck cancer. Both conserved end residues are trimmed from each CDR3. The D gene is left open where the match is weak.

v_gene	j_gene	d_gene	CDR3aa
TRBV12-3/TRBV12-4	TRBJ2-7	TRBD1	ASSLRTGYEQY
TRBV28	TRBJ1-1	-	ASRTGPNTEAF
TRBV9	TRBJ2-3	TRBD2	ASSVGRLAGGPGDTQY
TRBV6-4	TRBJ2-2	-	ASSPGGDTGELF
TRBV7-8	TRBJ1-1	-	ASSLGQGLNTEAF
TRBV5-6	TRBJ1-3	-	ASSFWVPLTRNTIY
TRBV7-6	TRBJ2-7	-	ASSLEVSEYPPYEQY
TRBV5-1	TRBJ2-7	TRBD1	ASSLAGQYEQY
TRBV27	TRBJ1-5	-	ASSLFGPNQPQH
TRBV3-1/TRBV3-2	TRBJ1-2	-	ASSQSIVGYT
TRBV6-1	TRBJ1-5	-	ASSEAYFRDGQPQH
TRBV3-1/TRBV3-2	TRBJ1-4	-	ASSQVLFEGSGEKLF
TRBV5-1	TRBJ2-1	TRBD2	ASSLGGRASHNEQF
TRBV18	TRBJ1-6	-	ASSPDRKSPLH
TRBV3-1/TRBV3-2	TRBJ2-1	-	ASSQIVGADEQF
TRBV4-1	TRBJ1-1	TRBD1	ASSQGLPTGQLDRNTEAF